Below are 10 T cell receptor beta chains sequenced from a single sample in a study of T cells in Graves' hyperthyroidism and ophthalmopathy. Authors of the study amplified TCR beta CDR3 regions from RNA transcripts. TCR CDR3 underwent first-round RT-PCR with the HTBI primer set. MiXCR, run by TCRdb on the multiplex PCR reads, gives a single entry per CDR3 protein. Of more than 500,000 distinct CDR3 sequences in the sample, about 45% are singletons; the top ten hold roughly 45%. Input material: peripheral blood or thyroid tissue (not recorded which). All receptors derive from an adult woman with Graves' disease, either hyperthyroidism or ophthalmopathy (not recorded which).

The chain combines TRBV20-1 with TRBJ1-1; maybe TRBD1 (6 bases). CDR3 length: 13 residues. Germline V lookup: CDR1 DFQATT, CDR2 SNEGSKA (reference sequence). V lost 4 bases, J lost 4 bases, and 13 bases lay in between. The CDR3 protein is CSANRALGTEAFF. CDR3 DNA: TGCAGTGCTAACAGGGCTTTGGGCACTGAAGCTTTCTTT.

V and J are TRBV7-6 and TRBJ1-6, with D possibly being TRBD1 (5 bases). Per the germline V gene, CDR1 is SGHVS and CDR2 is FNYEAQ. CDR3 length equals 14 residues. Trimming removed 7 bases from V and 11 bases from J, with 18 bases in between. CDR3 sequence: CASTRTRQETPLHF. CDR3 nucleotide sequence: TGTGCCAGCACCAGGACACGTCAGGAGACACCCCTCCACTTT. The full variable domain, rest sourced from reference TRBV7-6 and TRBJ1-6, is GAGVSQSPRYKVTKRGQDVALRCDPISGHVSLYWYRQALGQGPEFLTYFNYEAQQDKSGLPNDRFSAERPEGSISTLTIQRTEQRDSAMYRCASTRTRQETPLHFGNGTRLTVT.

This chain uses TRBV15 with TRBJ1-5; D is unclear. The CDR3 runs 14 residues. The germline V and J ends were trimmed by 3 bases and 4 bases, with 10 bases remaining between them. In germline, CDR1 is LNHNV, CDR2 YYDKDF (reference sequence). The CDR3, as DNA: TGTGCCACCAGCAGCTTCGGCGAAAATCAGCCCCAGCATTTT. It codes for CATSSFGENQPQHF.

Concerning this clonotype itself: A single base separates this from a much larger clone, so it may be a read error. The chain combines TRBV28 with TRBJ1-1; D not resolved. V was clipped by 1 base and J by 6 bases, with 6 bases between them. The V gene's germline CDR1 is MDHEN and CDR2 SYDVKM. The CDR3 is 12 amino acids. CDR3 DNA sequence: TGTGCCAGCAGTTTATTGGGCGCTGAAGCTTTCTTT. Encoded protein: CASSLLGAEAFF.

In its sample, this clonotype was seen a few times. As DNA, the CDR3 is TGTGCCACCAGCAGAGATGGTTTGTCACCCCTCCACTTT. Its protein product is CATSRDGLSPLHF. J is TRBJ1-6 and V is TRBV15; no firm D call. Trimming cost V 0 bases and J 10 bases, with 7 bases left between them. Germline V gives CDR1 LNHNV, CDR2 YYDKDF (reference sequence). The CDR3 length is 13 residues. Filled out from reference TRBV15 and TRBJ1-6, the complete variable domain reads DAMVIQNPRYQVTQFGKPVTLSCSQTLNHNVMYWYQQKSSQAPKLLFHYYDKDFNNEADTPDNFQSRRPNTSFCFLDIRSPGLGDTAMYLCATSRDGLSPLHFGNGTRLTVT.

CDR3 protein: CASSQQGALGYEQYF. CDR3 coding DNA: TGTGCCAGCAGTCAACAGGGGGCCCTGGGCTACGAGCAGTACTTC. This chain connects TRBV7-9 to TRBJ2-7; 9 nucleotides align to TRBD1. The CDR3 sequence is 15 residues long. Trimming cost V 6 bases and J 3 bases; bases outside gene matches: 9. Germline V CDR1 and CDR2: SEHNR, FQNEAQ (reference sequence).

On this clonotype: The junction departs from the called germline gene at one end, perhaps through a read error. The CDR3 nucleotides are TGTGCCAGCAGCCTAGCAGAAGGTTCACCCCTCCACTTT. Translated: CASSLAEGSPLHF. The chain recombines TRBV7-6 with TRBJ1-6; D gene ambiguous. Germline assignment: CDR1 SGHVS and CDR2 FNYEAQ. CDR3 size: 13 residues.

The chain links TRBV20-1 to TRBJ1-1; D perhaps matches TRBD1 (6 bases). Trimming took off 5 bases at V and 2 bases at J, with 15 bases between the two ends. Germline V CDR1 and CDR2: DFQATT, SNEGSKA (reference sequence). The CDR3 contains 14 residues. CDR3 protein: CSAARTGTNTEAFF. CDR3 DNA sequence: TGCAGTGCTGCAAGAACTGGGACAAACACTGAAGCTTTCTTT.

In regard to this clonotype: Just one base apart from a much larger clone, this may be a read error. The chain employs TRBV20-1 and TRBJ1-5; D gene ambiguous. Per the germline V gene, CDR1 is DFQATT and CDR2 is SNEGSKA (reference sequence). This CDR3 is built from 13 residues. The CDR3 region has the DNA TGCAATGCGGGCCTATATAGCAATCAGCCCCAGCATTTT. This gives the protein CNAGLYSNQPQHF.

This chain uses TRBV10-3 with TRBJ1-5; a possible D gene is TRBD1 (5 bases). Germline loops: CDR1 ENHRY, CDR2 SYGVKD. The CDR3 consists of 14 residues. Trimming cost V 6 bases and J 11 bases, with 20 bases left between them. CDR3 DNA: TGTGCCATCAGAGGGACTAGCGGACAAGAGACCCAGCATTTT. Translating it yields CAIRGTSGQETQHF.